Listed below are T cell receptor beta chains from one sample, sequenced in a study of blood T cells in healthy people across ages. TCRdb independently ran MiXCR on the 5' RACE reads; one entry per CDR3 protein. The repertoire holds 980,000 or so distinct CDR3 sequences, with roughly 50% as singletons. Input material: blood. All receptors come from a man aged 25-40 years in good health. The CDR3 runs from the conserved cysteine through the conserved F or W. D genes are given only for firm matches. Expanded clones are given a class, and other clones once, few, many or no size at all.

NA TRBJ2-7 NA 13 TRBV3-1 TGTGCCAGCAGCCAAGGGGCCGCCCCGACACAGTACTTC CASSQGAAPTQYF
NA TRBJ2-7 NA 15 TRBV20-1 TGCAGTGCTAGGGACCCTCAGGGTGACCCCTACGAGCAGTACTTC CSARDPQGDPYEQYF
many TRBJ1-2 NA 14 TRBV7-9 TGTGCCAGCAGCCCATTTTGGGAAGGCTATGGCTACACCTTC CASSPFWEGYGYTF
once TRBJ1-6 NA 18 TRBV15 TGTGCCACCAGCAGAGATGGTACAGGGAGCTCCTATAATTCACCCCTCCACTTT CATSRDGTGSSYNSPLHF
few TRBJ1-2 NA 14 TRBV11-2 TGTGCCAGCAGCTTAAGCACATCCAACTATGGCTACACCTTC CASSLSTSNYGYTF
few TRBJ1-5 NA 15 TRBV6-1 TGTGCCAGCAGCGAGGGAGTGGTTAGCAATCAGCCCCAGCATTTT CASSEGVVSNQPQHF
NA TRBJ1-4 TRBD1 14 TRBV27 TGTGCCAGCAGTGGGGGGGGACAGGGCGAAAAACTGTTTTTT CASSGGGQGEKLFF
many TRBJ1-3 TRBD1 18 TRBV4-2 TGTGCCAGCAGCCAACCCTCTTCGGGACAGGGCTCAGGAAACACCATATATTTT CASSQPSSGQGSGNTIYF
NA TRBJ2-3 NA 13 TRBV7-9 TGTGCCAGCAGCTTAGAGGGAAGGGATACGCAGTATTTT CASSLEGRDTQYF
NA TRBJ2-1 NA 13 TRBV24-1 TGTGCCACCAGTGATGGGGGGTTCAATGAGCAGTTCTTC CATSDGGFNEQFF
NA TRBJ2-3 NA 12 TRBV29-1 TGCAGCGTTGAAGGGTTCACAGATACGCAGTATTTT CSVEGFTDTQYF
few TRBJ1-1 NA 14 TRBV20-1 TGCAGTGCTAGAGACCGGGGGGGGAACACTGAAGCTTTCTTT CSARDRGGNTEAFF
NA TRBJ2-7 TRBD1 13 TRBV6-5 TGTGCCACCTCGACAGGGTTAATCTACGAGCAGTACTTC CATSTGLIYEQYF
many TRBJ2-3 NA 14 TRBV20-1 TGCAGTGCTAGAGGGAGGGGATACACAGATACGCAGTATTTT CSARGRGYTDTQYF
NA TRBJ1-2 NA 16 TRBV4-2 TGTGCCAGCAGCCCCGGGAGCGGGGCGATGGGCTATGGCTACACCTTC CASSPGSGAMGYGYTF
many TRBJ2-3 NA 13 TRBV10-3 TGTGCCATCAGTGAGTCAGCTGCAGATACGCAGTATTTT CAISESAADTQYF
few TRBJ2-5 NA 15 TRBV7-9 TGTGCCAGCAGCTTGGCTAGCGATTCGGCAGAGACCCAGTACTTC CASSLASDSAETQYF
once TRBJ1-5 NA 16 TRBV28 TGTGCCAGCAGTTTTGGAACACCTAACAGCAATCAGCCCCAGCATTTT CASSFGTPNSNQPQHF
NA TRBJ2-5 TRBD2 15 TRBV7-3 TGTGCCAGCAGCTTAATAGCGGGGGAAGGAGAGACCCAGTACTTC CASSLIAGEGETQYF
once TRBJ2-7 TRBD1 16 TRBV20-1 TGCAGTGCTAGAGACCCCGACAGGGGGCTGGCCTACGAGCAGTACTTC CSARDPDRGLAYEQYF
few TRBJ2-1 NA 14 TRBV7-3 TGTGCCAGCAGCTTAGCGATAGGACACAATGAGCAGTTCTTC CASSLAIGHNEQFF
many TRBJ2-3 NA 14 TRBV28 TGTGCCAGCAGTTTATCCAGTATCACAGATACGCAGTATTTT CASSLSSITDTQYF
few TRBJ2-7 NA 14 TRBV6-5 TGTGCCAGCAGTTACTCGACCGATACCTACGAGCAGTACTTC CASSYSTDTYEQYF
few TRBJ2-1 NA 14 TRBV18 TGTGCCAGCTCACCTCGGGTCGCCTACAATGAGCAGTTCTTC CASSPRVAYNEQFF
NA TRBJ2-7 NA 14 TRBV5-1 TGCGCCAGCAGCTTGCAGGCCAGCTCCTACGAGCAGTACTTC CASSLQASSYEQYF
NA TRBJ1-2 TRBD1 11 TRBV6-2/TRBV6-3 TGTGCCGCAACAGGGGGCCGTGGCTACACCTTC CAATGGRGYTF
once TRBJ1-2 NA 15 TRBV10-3 TGTGCCATCAGTGAAAGGACAGAAACCCCCTATGGCTACACCTTC CAISERTETPYGYTF
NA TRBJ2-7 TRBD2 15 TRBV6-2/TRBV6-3 TGTGCCAGCAGTCGGACTAGCGGGGGGCGGGATGAGCAGTACTTC CASSRTSGGRDEQYF